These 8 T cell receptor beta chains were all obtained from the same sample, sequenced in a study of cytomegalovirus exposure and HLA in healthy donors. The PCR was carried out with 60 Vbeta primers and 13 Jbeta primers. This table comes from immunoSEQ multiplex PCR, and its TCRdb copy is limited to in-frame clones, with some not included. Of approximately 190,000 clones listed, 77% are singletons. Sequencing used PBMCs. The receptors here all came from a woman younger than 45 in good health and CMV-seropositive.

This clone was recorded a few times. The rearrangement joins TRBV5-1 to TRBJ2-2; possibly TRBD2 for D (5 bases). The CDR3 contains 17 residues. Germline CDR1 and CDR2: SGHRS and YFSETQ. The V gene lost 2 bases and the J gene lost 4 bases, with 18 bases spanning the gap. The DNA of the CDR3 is TGCGCCAGCAGCTTCACACCGCCTACTAGAATCACCGGGGAGCTGTTTTTT. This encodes CASSFTPPTRITGELFF.

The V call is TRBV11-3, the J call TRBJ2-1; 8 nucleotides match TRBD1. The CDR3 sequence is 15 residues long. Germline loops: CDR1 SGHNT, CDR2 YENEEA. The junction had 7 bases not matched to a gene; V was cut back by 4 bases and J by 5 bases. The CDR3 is CASSSGQGGNNEQFF. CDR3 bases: TGTGCCAGCAGCTCTGGACAGGGAGGCAACAATGAGCAGTTCTTC.

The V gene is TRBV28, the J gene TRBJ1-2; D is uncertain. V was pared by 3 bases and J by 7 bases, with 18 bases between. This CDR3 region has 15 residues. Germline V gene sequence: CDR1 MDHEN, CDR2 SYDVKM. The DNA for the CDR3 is TGTGCCAGCAGTTTTCTTGGTCTGGGAGCCCTTGGCTACACCTTC. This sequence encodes CASSFLGLGALGYTF.

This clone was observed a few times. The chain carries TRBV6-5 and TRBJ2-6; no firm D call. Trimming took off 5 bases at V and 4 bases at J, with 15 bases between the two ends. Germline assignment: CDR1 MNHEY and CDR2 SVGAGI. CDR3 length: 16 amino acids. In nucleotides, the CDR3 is TGTGCCAGCAGTAACTTGCCAACCGGGGGGGCCAACGTCCTGACTTTC. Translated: CASSNLPTGGANVLTF.

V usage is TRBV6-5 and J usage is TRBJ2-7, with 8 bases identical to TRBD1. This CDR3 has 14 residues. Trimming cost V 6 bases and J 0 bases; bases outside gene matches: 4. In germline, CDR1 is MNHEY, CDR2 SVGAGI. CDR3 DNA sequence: TGTGCCAGCAGCTGGACAGGGAGCTCCTACGAGCAGTACTTC. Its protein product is CASSWTGSSYEQYF.

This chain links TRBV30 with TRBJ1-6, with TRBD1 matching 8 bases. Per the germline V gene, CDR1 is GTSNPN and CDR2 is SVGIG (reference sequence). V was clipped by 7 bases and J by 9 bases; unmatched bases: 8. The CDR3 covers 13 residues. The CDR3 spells CASSPGGGSPLHF. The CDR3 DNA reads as TGTGCCTCTTCCCCAGGGGGCGGTTCACCCCTCCACTTT.

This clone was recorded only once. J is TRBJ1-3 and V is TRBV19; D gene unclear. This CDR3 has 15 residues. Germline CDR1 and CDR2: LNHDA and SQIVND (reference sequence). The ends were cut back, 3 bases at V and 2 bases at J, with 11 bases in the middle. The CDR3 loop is CASSIGYYPGNTIYF. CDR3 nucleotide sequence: TGTGCCAGTAGTATCGGGTATTACCCTGGAAACACCATATATTTT.

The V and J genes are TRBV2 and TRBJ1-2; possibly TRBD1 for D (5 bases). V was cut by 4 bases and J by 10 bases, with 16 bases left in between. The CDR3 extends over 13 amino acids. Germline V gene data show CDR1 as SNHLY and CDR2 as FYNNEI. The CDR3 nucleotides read TGTGCCAGCAGTGGCACAGGCTTGATGGACTACACCTTC. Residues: CASSGTGLMDYTF.